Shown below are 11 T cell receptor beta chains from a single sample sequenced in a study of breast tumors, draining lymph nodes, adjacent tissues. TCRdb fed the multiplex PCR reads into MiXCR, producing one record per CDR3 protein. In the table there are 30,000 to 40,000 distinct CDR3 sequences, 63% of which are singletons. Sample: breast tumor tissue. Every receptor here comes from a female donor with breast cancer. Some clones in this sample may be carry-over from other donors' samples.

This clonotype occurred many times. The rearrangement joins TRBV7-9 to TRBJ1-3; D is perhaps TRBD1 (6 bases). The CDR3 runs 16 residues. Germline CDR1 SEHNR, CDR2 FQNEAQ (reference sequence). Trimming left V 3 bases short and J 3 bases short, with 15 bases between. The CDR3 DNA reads TGTGCCAGCAGCTTTACTACCAGCAGGGGTGGAAACACCATATATTTT. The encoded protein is CASSFTTSRGGNTIYF.

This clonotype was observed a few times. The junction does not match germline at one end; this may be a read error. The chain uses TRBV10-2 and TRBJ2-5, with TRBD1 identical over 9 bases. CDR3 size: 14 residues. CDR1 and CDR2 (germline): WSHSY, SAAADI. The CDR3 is CASNRGLKGEAQYF. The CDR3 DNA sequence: TGCGCCAGCAACAGGGGGCTAAAGGGAGAGGCCCAGTACTTC.

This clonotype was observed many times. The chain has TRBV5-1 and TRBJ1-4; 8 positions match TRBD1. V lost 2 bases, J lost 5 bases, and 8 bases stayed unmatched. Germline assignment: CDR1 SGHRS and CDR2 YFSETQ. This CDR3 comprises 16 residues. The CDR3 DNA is TGCGCCAGCAGCTTTGGCGGGACAGGACGAAATGAAAAACTGTTTTTT. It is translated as CASSFGGTGRNEKLFF.

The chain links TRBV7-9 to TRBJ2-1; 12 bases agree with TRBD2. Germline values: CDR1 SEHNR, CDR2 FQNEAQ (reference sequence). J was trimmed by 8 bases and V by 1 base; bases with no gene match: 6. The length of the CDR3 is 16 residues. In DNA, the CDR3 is TGTGCCAGCAGCTTAGAACTAGCGGGGGGCCGGGATGAGCAGTTCTTC. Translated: CASSLELAGGRDEQFF.

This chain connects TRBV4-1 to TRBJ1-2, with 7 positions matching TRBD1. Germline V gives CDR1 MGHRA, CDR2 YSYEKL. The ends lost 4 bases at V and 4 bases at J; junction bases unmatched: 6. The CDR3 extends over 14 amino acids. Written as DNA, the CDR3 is TGCGCCAGCAGCCGAGACAGGGACCTCTATGGCTACACCTTC. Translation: CASSRDRDLYGYTF.

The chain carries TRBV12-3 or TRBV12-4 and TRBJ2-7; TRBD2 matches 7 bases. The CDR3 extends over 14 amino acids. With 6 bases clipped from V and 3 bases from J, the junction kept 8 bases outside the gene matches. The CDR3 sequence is CASRIREGYYEQYF. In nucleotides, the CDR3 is TGTGCCAGCAGGATCAGGGAGGGGTACTACGAGCAGTACTTC.

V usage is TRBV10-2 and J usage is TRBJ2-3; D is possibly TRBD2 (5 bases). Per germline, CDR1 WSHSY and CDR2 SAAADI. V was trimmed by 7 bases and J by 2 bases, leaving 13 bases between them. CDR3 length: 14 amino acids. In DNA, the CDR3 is TGCGCCAGCATGGACGGACTCGACACAGATACGCAGTATTTT. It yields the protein CASMDGLDTDTQYF.

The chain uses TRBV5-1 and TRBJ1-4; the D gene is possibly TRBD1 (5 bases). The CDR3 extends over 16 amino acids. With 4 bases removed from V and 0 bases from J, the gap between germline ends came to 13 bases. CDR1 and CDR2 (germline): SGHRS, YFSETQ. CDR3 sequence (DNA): TGCGCCAGCAGCCCCGGGACTCTTGCAACTAATGAAAAACTGTTTTTT. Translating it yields CASSPGTLATNEKLFF.

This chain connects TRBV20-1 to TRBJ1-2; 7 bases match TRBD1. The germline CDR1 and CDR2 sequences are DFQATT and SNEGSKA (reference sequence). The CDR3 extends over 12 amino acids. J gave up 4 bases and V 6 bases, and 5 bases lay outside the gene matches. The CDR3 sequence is CSAGTVGYGYTF. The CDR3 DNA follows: TGCAGTGCCGGGACAGTTGGCTATGGCTACACCTTC.

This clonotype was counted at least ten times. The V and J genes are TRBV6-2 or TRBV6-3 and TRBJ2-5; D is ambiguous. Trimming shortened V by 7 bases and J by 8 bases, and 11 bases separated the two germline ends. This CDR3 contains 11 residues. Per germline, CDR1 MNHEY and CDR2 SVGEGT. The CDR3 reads CASNPIGTQYF. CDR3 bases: TGTGCCAGCAACCCAATAGGAACCCAGTACTTC.

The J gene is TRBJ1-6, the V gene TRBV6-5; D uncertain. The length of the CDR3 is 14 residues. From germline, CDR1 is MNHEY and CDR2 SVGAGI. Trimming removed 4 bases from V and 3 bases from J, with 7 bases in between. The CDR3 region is CASSSGGYNSPLHF. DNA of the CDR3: TGTGCCAGCAGTTCCGGCGGCTATAATTCACCCCTCCACTTT.